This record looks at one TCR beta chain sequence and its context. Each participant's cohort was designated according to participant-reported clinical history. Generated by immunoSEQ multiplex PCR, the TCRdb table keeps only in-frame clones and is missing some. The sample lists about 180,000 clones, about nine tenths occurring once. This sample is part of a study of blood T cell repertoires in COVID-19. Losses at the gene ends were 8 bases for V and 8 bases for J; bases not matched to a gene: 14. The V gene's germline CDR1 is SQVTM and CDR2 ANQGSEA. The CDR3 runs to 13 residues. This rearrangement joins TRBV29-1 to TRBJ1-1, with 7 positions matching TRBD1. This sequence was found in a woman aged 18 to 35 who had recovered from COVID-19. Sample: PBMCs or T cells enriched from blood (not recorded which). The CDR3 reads CSSETGQGPEAFF. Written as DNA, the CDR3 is TGCAGCTCAGAGACAGGGCAGGGTCCCGAAGCTTTCTTT.